The 18 T cell receptor beta chains listed next were all sequenced from one sample in a study of blood T cell repertoires in COVID-19. Generated by immunoSEQ multiplex PCR, the TCRdb table keeps only in-frame clones and is missing some. This sample carries some 370,000 clones, about 90% of them seen once, and the ten largest clones take 0.95% to 1.5%. The sequenced material came from peripheral blood. The receptors here all came from a man in his forties or fifties with acute or convalescent COVID-19.

J is TRBJ2-3 and V is TRBV28; TRBD2 matches at 12 bases. Germline V CDR1 and CDR2: MDHEN, SYDVKM. After removal of 3 bases from V and 1 base from J, the junction contained 8 bases not matched to a gene. This CDR3 is built from 18 residues. CDR3 DNA: TGTGCCAGCAGTTTGCTCGGGACTAGCGGGTCCGGCACAGATACGCAGTATTTT. Its protein is CASSLLGTSGSGTDTQYF.

V and J are TRBV19 and TRBJ2-3; possibly TRBD2 for D (6 bases). The CDR3 is 18 amino acids. Trimming pared 1 base from V and 4 bases from J, leaving 21 bases between. CDR1 and CDR2 from the germline V gene are LNHDA and SQIVND (reference sequence). The CDR3, as DNA: TGTGCCAGTAGTATAGTTGAGACTAGTAAAGCCCCGGCAGATACGCAGTATTTT. Residues: CASSIVETSKAPADTQYF.

V usage is TRBV6-5 and J usage is TRBJ1-2; no clear D gene. Germline V gene data show CDR1 as MNHEY and CDR2 as SVGAGI. This CDR3 has 13 amino acids. V was pared by 6 bases and J by 0 bases, with 8 bases between. The CDR3 DNA reads TGTGCCAGCAGCTGGGAGCCTAACTATGGCTACACCTTC. Translating gives CASSWEPNYGYTF.

V usage is TRBV5-1 and J usage is TRBJ2-1; 14 bases map to TRBD2. CDR1 and CDR2 from the germline V gene are SGHRS and YFSETQ. The CDR3 spans 17 residues. J was trimmed by 7 bases and V by 0 bases; bases with no gene match: 6. In nucleotides, the CDR3 is TGCGCCAGCAGCTTGGGACTAGCGGGGGGGCGAAGGAATGAGCAGTTCTTC. It is translated as CASSLGLAGGRRNEQFF.

A few counts support this clone. The chain uses TRBV27 and TRBJ1-6; 12 bases match TRBD1. The CDR3 is 15 amino acids. After removal of 6 bases from V and 10 bases from J, the junction contained 7 bases not matched to a gene. Per the germline V gene, CDR1 is MNHEY and CDR2 is SMNVEV (reference sequence). The CDR3 here is CASRLGTGGGSPLHF. CDR3 nucleotides: TGTGCCAGCAGGCTTGGGACAGGGGGCGGATCACCCCTCCACTTT.

The rearrangement links TRBV19 to TRBJ2-1; 10 positions match TRBD2. CDR1 LNHDA and CDR2 SQIVND come from the germline V gene (reference sequence). J gave up 9 bases and V 8 bases, and 7 bases lay outside the gene matches. The CDR3 sequence is 13 residues long. The CDR3 bases are TGTGCCAGTGCTAGCGGGAGAGGTGGTGAGCAGTTCTTC. This codes for CASASGRGGEQFF.

J is TRBJ2-7 and V is TRBV28; D is possibly TRBD1 (6 bases). Looked up from germline, CDR1 is MDHEN and CDR2 is SYDVKM. Trimming cost V 4 bases and J 8 bases, with 18 bases left between them. The CDR3 loop spans 14 amino acids. This CDR3 is CASSYQGQTVKQYF. The CDR3 DNA reads as TGTGCCAGCAGTTATCAGGGGCAGACTGTTAAGCAGTACTTC.

The chain carries TRBV28 and TRBJ1-5; a possible D gene is TRBD1 (5 bases). The CDR3 sequence is 16 residues long. Trimming left V 6 bases short and J 5 bases short, with 20 bases between. Germline-derived CDR1 and CDR2 are MDHEN and SYDVKM. The CDR3 region is CASRPHAGGFDQPQHF. The CDR3, as DNA: TGTGCCAGCAGGCCCCATGCGGGGGGGTTCGATCAGCCCCAGCATTTT.

The chain employs TRBV6-2 or TRBV6-3 and TRBJ1-2; D not resolved. The V end lost 2 bases, the J end lost 0 bases, and 7 bases lay between the germline ends. This CDR3 is 14 amino acids long. Per germline, CDR1 MNHEY and CDR2 SVGEGT. This CDR3 reads CASSYRRTNYGYTF. The CDR3 DNA sequence: TGTGCCAGCAGTTACAGGAGGACTAACTATGGCTACACCTTC.

This rearrangement joins TRBV6-5 to TRBJ2-7, with D perhaps TRBD2 (7 bases). The CDR3 is 13 amino acids. Germline V CDR1 and CDR2: MNHEY, SVGAGI. Trimming removed 4 bases from V and 4 bases from J, with 11 bases in between. The chain's CDR3 is CASSSGGSYEQYF. CDR3 coding DNA: TGTGCCAGCAGTTCGGGGGGCTCATACGAGCAGTACTTC.

This chain joins TRBV20-1 and TRBJ1-6; 8 bases match TRBD1. The ends lost 3 bases at V and 6 bases at J; junction bases unmatched: 10. The CDR3 consists of 16 residues. CDR1 DFQATT and CDR2 SNEGSKA come from the germline V gene (reference sequence). CDR3 sequence (DNA): TGCAGTGCTAGTATCCCGCGGACAGGGTCTAATTCACCCCTCCACTTT. The encoded protein is CSASIPRTGSNSPLHF.

This chain uses TRBV6-5 with TRBJ2-7; TRBD2 agrees at 11 bases. The CDR3 is 15 residues long. Germline CDR1 and CDR2: MNHEY and SVGAGI. Trimming removed 4 bases from V and 2 bases from J; junction bases left unmatched: 4. In nucleotides, the CDR3 is TGTGCCAGCAGTTTTAATAGCGGGAGGGCCTACGAGCAGTACTTC. It translates to CASSFNSGRAYEQYF.

Remarks on this clone: Other DNA sequences in this specimen translate into the identical CDR3. This sequence joins TRBV28 and TRBJ2-1; TRBD2 matches at 11 bases. The CDR3 has 15 residues. V was pared by 2 bases and J by 7 bases, with 4 bases of the junction left unmatched. Germline CDR1 reads MDHEN; CDR2 reads SYDVKM. The CDR3: CASSLGLAGGNEQFF. CDR3 coding DNA: TGTGCCAGCAGTTTAGGCCTAGCGGGAGGAAATGAGCAGTTCTTC.

V is TRBV5-5 and J is TRBJ1-2; 7 bases line up with TRBD1. The CDR3 totals 14 residues. V was pared by 4 bases and J by 5 bases, with 8 bases of the junction left unmatched. The V gene's germline CDR1 is SGHKS and CDR2 YYEKEE (reference sequence). The CDR3 DNA sequence: TGTGCCAGCAGCCCCTACCAGGGGGATTATGGCTACACCTTC. This translates into CASSPYQGDYGYTF. Full variable domain (missing parts from reference TRBV5-5 and TRBJ1-2): DAGVTQSPTHLIKTRGQQVTLRCSPISGHKSVSWYQQVLGQGPQFIFQYYEKEERGRGNFPDRFSARQFPNYSSELNVNALLLGDSALYLCASSPYQGDYGYTFGSGTRLTVV.

V usage is TRBV2 and J usage is TRBJ1-1; D is undetermined. Germline V gene data show CDR1 as SNHLY and CDR2 as FYNNEI. The CDR3 spans 13 residues. Trimming removed 2 bases at V and 4 bases at J, with 8 bases between. The CDR3 protein is CASSENSATEAFF. The CDR3, as DNA: TGTGCCAGCAGTGAAAATAGCGCCACTGAAGCTTTCTTT.

The chain recombines TRBV9 with TRBJ2-1; 14 bases are shared with TRBD2. This CDR3 is 17 amino acids long. The trim removed 1 base at V and 8 bases at J, leaving 8 bases unmatched. Germline values: CDR1 SGDLS, CDR2 YYNGEE. The CDR3 protein is CASSVLEPGLAGDEQFF. The CDR3 DNA reads as TGTGCCAGCAGCGTACTCGAACCGGGACTAGCGGGAGATGAGCAGTTCTTC.

This chain joins TRBV18 and TRBJ2-2; TRBD1 aligns across 7 bases. Germline V CDR1 and CDR2: KGHSH, LQKENI. V shed 0 bases and J 1 base; nucleotides not matched to a gene: 2. The CDR3 consists of 16 residues. CDR3 amino acids: CASSPPSGGNTGELFF. CDR3 sequence (DNA): TGTGCCAGCTCACCACCGTCAGGGGGGAACACCGGGGAGCTGTTTTTT.

V and J are TRBV5-1 and TRBJ1-2, with 7 nucleotides matching TRBD1. The CDR3 extends over 19 amino acids. Trimming removed 0 bases from V and 6 bases from J; junction bases left unmatched: 20. Germline-derived CDR1 and CDR2 are SGHRS and YFSETQ. As DNA, the CDR3 is TGCGCCAGCAGCTTGGAGGGACAGCCTTTTTTTATGCGGGGGGATGGCTACACCTTC. Translated, it gives CASSLEGQPFFMRGDGYTF.